This record concerns one T cell receptor (beta chain) sequence. What it recognizes is unknown. PCR employed 60 Vbeta and 13 Jbeta primers. Sequenced by immunoSEQ multiplex PCR; TCRdb stores in-frame clones only, minus some. The sample contains about 96,000 clones, approximately 72% of which appear only once. The entry originates in a study of cytomegalovirus exposure and HLA in healthy donors. Findings of the study overall: Donors were assumed by presence/absence analyses to have roughly uniform sequencing depth. In a later analysis, a missense DCLRE1C variant was linked to TCR beta V- and J-gene trimming. Through in vitro validation, three CMV-associated chains were shown to be specific for CMV antigens. A later examination showed that TCR association rates differed by HLA locus, with DRB1 most and HLA-C fewest.

The CDR3 extends over 18 amino acids. Germline V gene sequence: CDR1 LGHNA, CDR2 YSLEER. Between the trimmed V and J ends, which lost 0 bases and 2 bases, there was a span of 18 bases. V is TRBV4-3 and J is TRBJ2-3; a weak D match, TRBD2 (6 bases). The sequenced sample was PBMCs. The receptor comes from a female donor in good health and CMV-seropositive. CDR3 sequence reads: CASSQETSGGIYTDTQYF. The CDR3, as DNA: TGCGCCAGCAGCCAAGAAACTTCTGGCGGGATCTACACAGATACGCAGTATTTT.